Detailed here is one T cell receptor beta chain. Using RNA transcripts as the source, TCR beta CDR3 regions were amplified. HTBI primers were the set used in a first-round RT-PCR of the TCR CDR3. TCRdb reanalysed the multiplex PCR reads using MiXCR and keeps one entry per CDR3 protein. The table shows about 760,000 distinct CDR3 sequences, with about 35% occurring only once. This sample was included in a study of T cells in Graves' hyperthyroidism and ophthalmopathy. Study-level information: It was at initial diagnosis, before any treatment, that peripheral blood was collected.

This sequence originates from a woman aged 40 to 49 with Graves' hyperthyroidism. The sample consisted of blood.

CDR3 nucleotides: TGCGCCAGCAGCCGGAGGGGGGGTGCAGGAGAGACCCAGTACTTC. This gives the protein CASSRRGGAGETQYF. The V call is TRBV5-1, the J call TRBJ2-5, with a possible D match to TRBD2 (7 bases). In germline, CDR1 is SGHRS, CDR2 YFSETQ. This CDR3 region has 15 residues. V lost 4 bases to trimming and J lost 4 bases, with 17 bases between them.